This T cell receptor (beta chain) was observed in a study of T cells in localized non-small cell lung cancer. This table comes from immunoSEQ multiplex PCR, and its TCRdb copy is limited to in-frame clones, with some not included. Of about 60,000 clones in the sample, almost 90% were seen once. CDR3 length: 12 amino acids. Germline values: CDR1 SGHTA, CDR2 FQGNSA. Between the trimmed V and J ends, which lost 1 base and 2 bases, there was a span of 0 bases. Study-level points and caveats: Adjacent lung held a median roughly 50 of the top 100 tumor clones. T cell clonality was highest in uninvolved adjacent lung, above tumor. Sequencing was limited to one tumor region, leaving the possibility of heterogeneity open.

Comment on this clone: Its target is unknown.

V gene TRBV7-2 combines with J gene TRBJ1-5; no definite D call. Specimen: peripheral blood, collected before any cancer treatment. This clonotype was sampled from a woman between 35 and 70 years old with stage I lung adenocarcinoma. DNA for the CDR3: TGTGCCAGCAGCTTAGGCAATCAGCCCCAGCATTTT. This sequence encodes CASSLGNQPQHF. The full variable domain, rest sourced from reference TRBV7-2 and TRBJ1-5, is GAGVSQSPSNKVTEKGKDVELRCDPISGHTALYWYRQSLGQGLEFLIYFQGNSAPDKSGLPSDRFSAERTGGSVSTLTIQRTQQEDSAVYLCASSLGNQPQHFGDGTRLSIL.